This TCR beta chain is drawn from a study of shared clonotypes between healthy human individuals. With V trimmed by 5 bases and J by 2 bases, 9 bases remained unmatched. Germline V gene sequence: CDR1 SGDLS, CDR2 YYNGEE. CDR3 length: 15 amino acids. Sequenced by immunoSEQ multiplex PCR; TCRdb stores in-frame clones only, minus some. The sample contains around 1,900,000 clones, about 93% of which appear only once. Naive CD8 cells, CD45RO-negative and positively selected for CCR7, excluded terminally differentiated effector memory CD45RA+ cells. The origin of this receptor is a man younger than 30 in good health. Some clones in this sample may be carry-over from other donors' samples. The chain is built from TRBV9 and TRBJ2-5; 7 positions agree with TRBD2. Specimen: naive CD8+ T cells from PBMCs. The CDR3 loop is CASSPGGSRQETQYF. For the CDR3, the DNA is TGTGCCAGCAGTCCGGGCGGGAGTAGGCAAGAGACCCAGTACTTC. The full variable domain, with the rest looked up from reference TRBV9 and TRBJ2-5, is DSGVTQTPKHLITATGQRVTLRCSPRSGDLSVYWYQQSLDQGLQFLIQYYNGEERAKGNILERFSAQQFPDLHSELNLSSLELGDSALYFCASSPGGSRQETQYFGPGTRLLVL.